This T cell receptor (beta chain) stems from a study of memory B cells and T cells in multiple sclerosis. The germline CDR1 and CDR2 sequences are ENHRY and SYGVKD. The CDR3 runs to 16 residues. Data came from immunoSEQ multiplex PCR; TCRdb stores just in-frame clones and leaves some out. The sample lists tens of thousands of clones; about 83% were seen once. CFSE-dim autoproliferating and CFSE-high non-proliferating T cells from unstimulated culture were sequenced separately. Pooled replicate wells came from around 50 million CFSE-labeled PBMCs cultured around seven days without stimulus. Points on this clone: The antigen is not known.

The sequence derives from a human donor with multiple sclerosis. Sequenced: PBMCs from blood kept in culture. The V and J genes are TRBV10-3 and TRBJ2-5; 10 bases are a match to TRBD1. The DNA matches TRBJ2-7 better at its end, which makes the J call doubtful. The CDR3 DNA reads TGTGCCATCAGTGAGACCGGGACAGGGGCCCGCTACGAGCAGTACTTC. Amino acid sequence: CAISETGTGARYEQYF.